This T cell receptor beta chain was recorded in a study of blood T cells in healthy people across ages. It was with a sample-barcoded 5' primer and a J-beta primer mix that a second PCR of about 6 to 12 cycles was run. Tagging of each cDNA molecule was performed by a template-switch adaptor with 12 random nucleotides. Each CDR3 protein is one row after TCRdb ran MiXCR on the 5' RACE reads. The sample carries roughly 680,000 distinct CDR3 sequences, roughly half recorded once. V was pared by 4 bases and J by 0 bases, with 9 bases between. This CDR3 comprises 14 residues. The germline CDR1 and CDR2 sequences are SEHNR and FQNEAQ (reference sequence). Every donor provided 7.5 to 10 milliliters of peripheral blood.

The chain has TRBV7-9 and TRBJ1-1; D is perhaps TRBD1 (5 bases). Sequenced material: blood. The source of this sequence is an elderly woman in good health. The CDR3 region is CASSSDRLNTEAFF. CDR3 DNA: TGTGCCAGCAGCTCCGACAGACTGAACACTGAAGCTTTCTTT. Using reference TRBV7-9 and TRBJ1-1 for the parts outside the CDR3, the full variable domain is DTGVSQNPRHKITKRGQNVTFRCDPISEHNRLYWYRQTLGQGPEFLTYFQNEAQLEKSRLLSDRFSAERPKGSFSTLEIQRTEQGDSAMYLCASSSDRLNTEAFFGQGTRLTVV.